This entry lists 16 T cell receptor beta chains sequenced from one sample in a study of control samples from healthy donors and cancer patients. Method: immunoSEQ multiplex PCR; TCRdb's copy keeps in-frame clones and lacks some. The sample shows around 150,000 clones, around nine tenths of them seen only once. The sample taken for sequencing was blood. These receptors came from a man aged 30-40 years in good health.

This sequence joins TRBV6-2 or TRBV6-3 and TRBJ2-7; no definite D call. Trimming removed 0 bases from V and 3 bases from J, with 3 bases in between. Per germline, CDR1 MNHEY and CDR2 SVGEGT. CDR3 length: 12 amino acids. In nucleotides, the CDR3 is TGTGCCAGCAGTTACTCAGACTACGAGCAGTACTTC. It is translated as CASSYSDYEQYF.

This clone was picked up one time. The CDR3 region has the DNA TGCGCCAGCAGCCAAACGCAGGTCCAGAGCTCCTACAATGAGCAGTTCTTC. Translating gives CASSQTQVQSSYNEQFF. The chain carries TRBV4-1 and TRBJ2-1; unclear D gene. There are 17 residues in the CDR3. From germline, CDR1 is MGHRA and CDR2 YSYEKL. Trimming removed 2 bases at V and 0 bases at J, with 14 bases between.

The chain joins TRBV28 to TRBJ1-5; unclear D gene. Trimming shortened V by 6 bases and J by 9 bases, and 6 bases separated the two germline ends. The germline V gene has CDR1 MDHEN and CDR2 SYDVKM. The CDR3 length is 10 residues. This CDR3 reads CASSRGPQHF. Here the CDR3 DNA reads TGTGCCAGCAGCCGGGGGCCCCAGCATTTT. Based on the CDR3 plus reference TRBV28 and TRBJ1-5, the full variable domain is DVKVTQSSRYLVKRTGEKVFLECVQDMDHENMFWYRQDPGLGLRLIYFSYDVKMKEKGDIPEGYSVSREKKERFSLILESASTNQTSMYLCASSRGPQHFGDGTRLSIL.

This rearrangement joins TRBV4-2 to TRBJ1-5, with D tentatively TRBD1 (5 bases). Trimming stripped 0 bases from V and 3 bases from J, with 9 bases between. Per germline, CDR1 LGHNA and CDR2 YNFKEQ. The CDR3 has 15 amino acids. The CDR3 reads CASSQDRRVNQPQHF. In DNA, the CDR3 is TGTGCCAGCAGCCAAGATCGCAGGGTCAATCAGCCCCAGCATTTT.

The genes are TRBV4-3 and TRBJ2-7; 8 nucleotides align to TRBD2. The CDR3 extends over 17 amino acids. V dropped 0 bases and J dropped 6; count of bases not matched to a gene: 13. Germline V gene sequence: CDR1 LGHNA, CDR2 YSLEER. This CDR3 is CASSQEPHTSGDAEQYF. CDR3 DNA: TGCGCCAGCAGCCAAGAACCCCACACTAGCGGCGACGCCGAGCAGTACTTC.

The chain is built from TRBV28 and TRBJ2-2, with a possible D match to TRBD2 (6 bases). CDR1 is MDHEN, CDR2 SYDVKM, per germline. There are 16 residues in the CDR3. V gave up 4 bases and J gave up 5 bases, with 17 bases separating them. The DNA of the CDR3 is TGTGCCAGCAGTTCCGCCCCCGGGACTGCAACCGGGGAGCTGTTTTTT. As protein: CASSSAPGTATGELFF.

The V and J genes are TRBV4-3 and TRBJ1-2; 12 bases agree with TRBD1. J was trimmed by 8 bases and V by 1 base; bases with no gene match: 5. The CDR3 sequence is 15 residues long. Per germline, CDR1 LGHNA and CDR2 YSLEER. The CDR3, as DNA: TGCGCCAGCAGCCAAGCCGGGACAGGGGGCCGGGGCTACACCTTC. This translates into CASSQAGTGGRGYTF.

The chain is built from TRBV25-1 and TRBJ2-5; D may correspond to TRBD1 or TRBD2 (6 bases each). Germline CDR1 reads MGHDK; CDR2 reads SYGVNS. The germline V and J ends were trimmed by 4 bases and 1 base, with 19 bases remaining between them. The CDR3 runs 17 residues. The CDR3 region is CASSAPLGGQSQETQYF. As DNA, the CDR3 is TGTGCCAGCAGTGCTCCTCTGGGAGGACAGAGCCAAGAGACCCAGTACTTC.

This sequence joins TRBV6-6 and TRBJ2-3, with D perhaps matching TRBD1 or TRBD2 (6 bases each). With 6 bases removed from V and 6 bases from J, the gap between germline ends came to 16 bases. This CDR3 has 14 amino acids. The V gene's germline CDR1 is MNHNY and CDR2 SVGAGI (reference sequence). CDR3 region: CASSFPGGPDTQYF. CDR3 DNA sequence: TGTGCCAGCAGCTTCCCTGGGGGGCCTGATACGCAGTATTTT.

The rearrangement joins TRBV5-5 to TRBJ1-3, with D possibly being TRBD1 (5 bases). The CDR3 sequence is 17 residues long. The germline CDR1 and CDR2 sequences are SGHKS and YYEKEE (reference sequence). V lost 1 base to trimming and J lost 4 bases, with 18 bases between them. Here the CDR3 reads CASSLRKGEVAGNTIYF. The DNA for the CDR3 is TGTGCCAGCAGCTTGCGGAAAGGGGAGGTCGCCGGAAACACCATATATTTT.

This clone is a singleton in its sample. The chain joins TRBV28 to TRBJ1-2, with 7 bases lining up with TRBD1. The CDR3 covers 13 residues. Unmatched junction bases numbered 7, after V lost 5 bases and J lost 7 bases. Germline CDR1 MDHEN, CDR2 SYDVKM. The CDR3 protein is CASSITGVGGYTF. In DNA form, the CDR3 reads TGTGCCAGCAGTATCACAGGGGTTGGTGGCTACACCTTC.

This chain links TRBV7-9 with TRBJ2-3; D possibly corresponds to TRBD1 (6 bases). V gave up 5 bases and J gave up 5 bases, with 20 bases separating them. Germline loops: CDR1 SEHNR, CDR2 FQNEAQ (reference sequence). The CDR3 has 16 residues. CDR3 loop: CASSPPRGGDQDTQYF. The CDR3 region has the DNA TGTGCCAGCAGCCCCCCGCGAGGGGGAGATCAAGATACGCAGTATTTT.

V gene TRBV2 combines with J gene TRBJ2-2; D might be TRBD2 (5 bases). The length of the CDR3 is 14 residues. V was clipped by 7 bases and J by 1 base, with 10 bases between them. Per the germline V gene, CDR1 is SNHLY and CDR2 is FYNNEI. The CDR3 sequence is CASTGDLNTGELFF. The CDR3 DNA sequence: TGTGCCAGCACCGGGGATTTGAACACCGGGGAGCTGTTTTTT.

The rearrangement links TRBV18 to TRBJ1-6; TRBD1 matches 8 bases. Trimming at V came to 1 base and at J to 8 bases, leaving 10 bases not matched to a gene. The V gene's germline CDR1 is KGHSH and CDR2 LQKENI. The CDR3 runs to 17 residues. CDR3 residues: CASSPRRRGRVDSPLHF. Here the CDR3 DNA reads TGTGCCAGCTCACCACGACGCAGGGGGCGCGTGGATTCACCCCTCCACTTT.

The chain couples TRBV7-8 to TRBJ2-3; D gene uncertain. The length of the CDR3 is 14 residues. Germline CDR1 is SGHVS and CDR2 is FQNEAQ. V dropped 5 bases and J dropped 1 base, with 10 bases sitting between them. CDR3 amino acids: CASSSPWGTDTQYF. The DNA of the CDR3 is TGTGCCAGCAGCAGCCCCTGGGGCACAGATACGCAGTATTTT.

This clone was observed a single time. V is TRBV7-2 and J is TRBJ2-3; 13 bases are shared with TRBD2. The CDR3 spans 16 residues. The V segment lost 7 bases and the J segment 5 bases; nucleotides outside the gene matches: 9. Germline CDR1 reads SGHTA; CDR2 reads FQGNSA. CDR3 protein: CASTRGTSGNLDTQYF. Here the CDR3 DNA reads TGTGCCAGCACCCGTGGGACTAGCGGGAATCTAGATACGCAGTATTTT. Variable domain in full (rest from reference TRBV7-2 and TRBJ2-3): GAGVSQSPSNKVTEKGKDVELRCDPISGHTALYWYRQSLGQGLEFLIYFQGNSAPDKSGLPSDRFSAERTGGSVSTLTIQRTQQEDSAVYLCASTRGTSGNLDTQYFGPGTRLTVL.